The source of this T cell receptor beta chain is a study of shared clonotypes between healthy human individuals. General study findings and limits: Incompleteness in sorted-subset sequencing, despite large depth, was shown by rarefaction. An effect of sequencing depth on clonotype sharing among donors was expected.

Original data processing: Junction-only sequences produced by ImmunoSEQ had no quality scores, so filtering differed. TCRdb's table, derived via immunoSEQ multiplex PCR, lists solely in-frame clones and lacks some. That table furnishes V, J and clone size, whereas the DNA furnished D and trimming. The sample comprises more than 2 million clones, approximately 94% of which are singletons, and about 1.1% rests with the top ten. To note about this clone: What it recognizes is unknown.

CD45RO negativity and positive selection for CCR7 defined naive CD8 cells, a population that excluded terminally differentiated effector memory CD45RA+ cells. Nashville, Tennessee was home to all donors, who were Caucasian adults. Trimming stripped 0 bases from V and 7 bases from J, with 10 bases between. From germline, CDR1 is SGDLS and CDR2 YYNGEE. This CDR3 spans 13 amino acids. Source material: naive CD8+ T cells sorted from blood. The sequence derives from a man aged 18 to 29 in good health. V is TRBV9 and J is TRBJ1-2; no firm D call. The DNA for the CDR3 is TGTGCCAGCAGCGTAGGGGAACGTAGTGGCTACACCTTC. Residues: CASSVGERSGYTF. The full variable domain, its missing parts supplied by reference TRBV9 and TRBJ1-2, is DSGVTQTPKHLITATGQRVTLRCSPRSGDLSVYWYQQSLDQGLQFLIQYYNGEERAKGNILERFSAQQFPDLHSELNLSSLELGDSALYFCASSVGERSGYTFGSGTRLTVV.